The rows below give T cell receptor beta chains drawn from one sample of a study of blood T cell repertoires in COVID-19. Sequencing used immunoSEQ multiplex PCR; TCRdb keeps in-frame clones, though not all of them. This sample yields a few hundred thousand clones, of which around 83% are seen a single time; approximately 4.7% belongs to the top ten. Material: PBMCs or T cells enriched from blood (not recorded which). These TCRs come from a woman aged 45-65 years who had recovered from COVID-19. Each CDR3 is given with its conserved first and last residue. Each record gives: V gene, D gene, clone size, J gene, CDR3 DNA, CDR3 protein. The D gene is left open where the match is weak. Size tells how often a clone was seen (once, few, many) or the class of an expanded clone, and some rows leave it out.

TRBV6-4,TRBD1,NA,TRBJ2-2,TGTGCCAGCAGTGACTCTGGGCAGGGGGCCCCCGGGGAGCTGTTTTTT,CASSDSGQGAPGELFF
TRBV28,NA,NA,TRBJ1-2,TGTGCCAGCAGTTTAAGGGCGGGGGGACGTGGCTACACCTTC,CASSLRAGGRGYTF
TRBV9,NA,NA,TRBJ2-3,TGTGCCAGCAGCGTAGCCCCTCCTGCAGATACGCAGTATTTT,CASSVAPPADTQYF
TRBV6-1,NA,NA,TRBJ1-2,TGTGCCAGCAGCGACCCCGACACCAGAGGCTACACCTTC,CASSDPDTRGYTF
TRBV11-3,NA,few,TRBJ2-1,TGTGCCAGCAGCTTAGATGGAGGGAATTCCTACAATGAGCAGTTCTTC,CASSLDGGNSYNEQFF
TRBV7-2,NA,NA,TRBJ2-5,TGTGCCAGCAGCCCGGGTGTGGGCCTAGGGGGAGAGACCCAGTACTTC,CASSPGVGLGGETQYF
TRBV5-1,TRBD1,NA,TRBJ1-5,TGCGCCAGCAGCGTTCAGGGGGGTCAGCCCCAGCATTTT,CASSVQGGQPQHF
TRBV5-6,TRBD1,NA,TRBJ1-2,TGTGCCAGCAGCCTCGGGGGCAGGGGGTCACTTCTAAGTGGCTACACCTTC,CASSLGGRGSLLSGYTF
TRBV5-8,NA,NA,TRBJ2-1,TGTGCCAGCAGCTTTCGCAATGAGCAGTTCTTC,CASSFRNEQFF
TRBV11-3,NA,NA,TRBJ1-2,TGTGCCAGCAGCTTAGGTCAGGCCAACTATGGCTACACCTTC,CASSLGQANYGYTF
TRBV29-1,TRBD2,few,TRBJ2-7,TGCAGCGTTCTACTAGCGGGGACCTACGAGCAGTACTTC,CSVLLAGTYEQYF
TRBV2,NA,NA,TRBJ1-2,TGTGCCAGCAGTCCCCGCTTGAGGACAGAAACCTATGGCTACACCTTC,CASSPRLRTETYGYTF
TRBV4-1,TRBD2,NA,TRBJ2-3,TGCGCCAGCAGCCGTGATGGCGGGGGAAGCACAGATACGCAGTATTTT,CASSRDGGGSTDTQYF
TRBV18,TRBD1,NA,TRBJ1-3,TGTGCCAGCTCACCCGGGACAGGTTCGAGCTCTGGAAACACCATATATTTT,CASSPGTGSSSGNTIYF
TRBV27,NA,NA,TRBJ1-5,TGTGCCAGCAGTTCCGGACTTCAGCCCCAGCATTTT,CASSSGLQPQHF
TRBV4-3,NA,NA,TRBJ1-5,TGCGCCAGCAGCCAAGATCTCGATCAGCCCCAGCATTTT,CASSQDLDQPQHF
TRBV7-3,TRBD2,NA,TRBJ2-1,TGTGCCAGCAGCTCAAAGACTAGCGGGTACAATGAGCAGTTCTTC,CASSSKTSGYNEQFF
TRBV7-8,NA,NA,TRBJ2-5,TGTGCCAGCAGCGCCCTTGGGGGGGGGCGTCAAGAGACCCAGTACTTC,CASSALGGGRQETQYF
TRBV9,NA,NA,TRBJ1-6,TGTGCCAGCAGCGGCAAACAGGGCTCCTATAATTCACCCCTCCACTTT,CASSGKQGSYNSPLHF
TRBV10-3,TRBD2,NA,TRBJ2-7,TGTGCCATCAGGGAAGCGGGGGCTAACTACGAGCAGTACTTC,CAIREAGANYEQYF
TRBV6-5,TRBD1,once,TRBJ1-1,TGTGCCAGCAGCACGGGACAGGGGATGAACACTGAAGCTTTCTTT,CASSTGQGMNTEAFF
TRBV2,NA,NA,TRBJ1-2,TGTGCCAGCAGCGCCCTCCAAGGAGCTAACTATGGCTACACCTTC,CASSALQGANYGYTF
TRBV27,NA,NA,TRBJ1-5,TGTGCCAGCAGTTTATCTGGGGGGAGCAATCAGCCCCAGCATTTT,CASSLSGGSNQPQHF
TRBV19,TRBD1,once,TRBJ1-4,TGTGCCAGTACCCGGACAGGGGGAAATGAAAAACTGTTTTTT,CASTRTGGNEKLFF
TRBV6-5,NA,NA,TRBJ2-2,TGTGCCAGCGAACAGCAAAACACCGGGGAGCTGTTTTTT,CASEQQNTGELFF
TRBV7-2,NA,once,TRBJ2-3,TGTGCCAGCAGCCTCAGGGAGGTAGCAGATACGCAGTATTTT,CASSLREVADTQYF
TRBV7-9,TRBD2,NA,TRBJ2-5,TGTGCCAGCAGCCCAGGACTAGCGGTACAAGAGACCCAGTACTTC,CASSPGLAVQETQYF
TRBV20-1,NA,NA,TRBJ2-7,TGCAGTGCTGGAAGGGGGGAGCAGTACTTC,CSAGRGEQYF
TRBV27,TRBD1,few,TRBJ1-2,TGTGCCAGCAGTTTACAGACAGGGGTTAACTATGGCTACACCTTC,CASSLQTGVNYGYTF
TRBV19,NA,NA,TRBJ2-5,TGTGCCAGCCTAGGAGGGGCTGCGGGGGAGACCCAGTACTTC,CASLGGAAGETQYF
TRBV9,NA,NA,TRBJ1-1,TGTGCCAGCAGCGTAGAGCTACATCTAGAGAACACTGAAGCTTTCTTT,CASSVELHLENTEAFF
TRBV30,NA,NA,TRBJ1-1,TGTGCCTGGAGTGTTGGGCCGCGGGGGACTGAAGCTTTCTTT,CAWSVGPRGTEAFF
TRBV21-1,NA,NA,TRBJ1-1,TGTGCCAGCAGCATCCAGACCCCAACCCTAACGAGGGACACTGAAGCTTTCTTT,CASSIQTPTLTRDTEAFF
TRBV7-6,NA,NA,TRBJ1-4,TGTGCCAGCAGCTTAGCAGGGGTCACTAATGAAAAACTGTTTTTT,CASSLAGVTNEKLFF
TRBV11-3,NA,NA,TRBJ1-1,TGTGCCAGCAGCTTGGCAGGGATGAACACTGAAGCTTTCTTT,CASSLAGMNTEAFF
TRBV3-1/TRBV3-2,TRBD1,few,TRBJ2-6,TGTGCCAGCAGTGACAGGGACAGAGCGGCCAACGTCCTGACTTTC,CASSDRDRAANVLTF
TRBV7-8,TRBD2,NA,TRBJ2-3,TGTGCCAGCAGCTCCACGGGGGGGCCTAGCACAGATACGCAGTATTTT,CASSSTGGPSTDTQYF
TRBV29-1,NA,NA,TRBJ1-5,TGCAGCGTTTCCCAGGGCGGCAATCAGCCCCAGCATTTT,CSVSQGGNQPQHF
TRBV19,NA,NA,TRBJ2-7,TGTGCCAGTAGTATAGGTCGCAGCTCCTACGAGCAGTACTTC,CASSIGRSSYEQYF
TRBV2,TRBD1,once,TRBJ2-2,TGTGCCAGCAGTGATGCAGGGGGTAAGGCGGACACCGGGGAGCTGTTTTTT,CASSDAGGKADTGELFF
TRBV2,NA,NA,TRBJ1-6,TGTGCCAGCAGCGGGGAACAGAATTCACCCCTCCACTTT,CASSGEQNSPLHF
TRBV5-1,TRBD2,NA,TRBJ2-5,TGCGCCAGCAGCCCCGTAATCGGGACTAAAGAGACCCAGTACTTC,CASSPVIGTKETQYF
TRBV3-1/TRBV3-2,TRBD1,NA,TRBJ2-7,TGTGCCAGCAGCCAGGGTCAAGACAGGGTCTACGAGCAGTACTTC,CASSQGQDRVYEQYF
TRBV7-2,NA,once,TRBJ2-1,TGTGCCAGCAGCTTCCGACCTAGCCCCCTGCTCTTC,CASSFRPSPLLF
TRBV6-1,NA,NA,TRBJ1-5,TGTGCCAGCAGTGATTCGTGGGGACAAGGGGGACAGCCCCAGCATTTT,CASSDSWGQGGQPQHF
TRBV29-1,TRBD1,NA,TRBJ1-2,TGCAGCGTGGGACAGGGAGGCTATGGCTACACCTTC,CSVGQGGYGYTF
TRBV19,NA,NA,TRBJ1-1,TGTGCCAGTAGTTCACTGGGGGGTCCGGTAACTGAAGCTTTCTTT,CASSSLGGPVTEAFF
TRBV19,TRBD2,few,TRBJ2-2,TGTGCCAGTAGTAGTAGCGGGTGGGACACCGGGGAGCTGTTTTTT,CASSSSGWDTGELFF